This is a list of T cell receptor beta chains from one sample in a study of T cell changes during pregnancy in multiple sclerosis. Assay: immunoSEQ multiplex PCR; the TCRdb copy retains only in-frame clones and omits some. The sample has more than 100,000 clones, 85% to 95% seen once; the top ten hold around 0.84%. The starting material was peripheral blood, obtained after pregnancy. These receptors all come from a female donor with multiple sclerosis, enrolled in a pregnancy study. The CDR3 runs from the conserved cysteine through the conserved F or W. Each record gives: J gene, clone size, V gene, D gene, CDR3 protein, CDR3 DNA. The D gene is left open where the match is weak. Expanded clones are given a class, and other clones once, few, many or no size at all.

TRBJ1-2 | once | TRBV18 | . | CASSRLTGTYGYTF | TGTGCCAGCTCACGCCTTACAGGGACCTATGGCTACACCTTC
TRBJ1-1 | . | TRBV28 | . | CASRKDSNTEAFF | TGTGCCAGCAGGAAGGACTCCAACACTGAAGCTTTCTTT
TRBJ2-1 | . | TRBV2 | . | CASRPLASYNEQFF | TGTGCCAGCAGGCCTCTAGCTTCCTACAATGAGCAGTTCTTC
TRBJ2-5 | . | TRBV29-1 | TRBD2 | CSVESWEGSRKTQYF | TGCAGCGTTGAGAGTTGGGAGGGGAGTAGAAAGACCCAGTACTTC
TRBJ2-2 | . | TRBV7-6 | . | CASSRDWNTGELFF | TGTGCCAGCAGCCGGGACTGGAACACCGGGGAGCTGTTTTTT
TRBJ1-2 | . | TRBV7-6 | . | CASSLEGCKGNYGYTF | TGTGCCAGCAGCTTAGAAGGGTGTAAGGGGAACTATGGCTACACCTTC
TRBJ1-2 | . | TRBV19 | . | CASSISGPGYGYTF | TGTGCCAGTAGTATCTCAGGGCCCGGCTATGGCTACACCTTC
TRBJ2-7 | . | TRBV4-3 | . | CASSQDHASGQYF | TGCGCCAGCAGCCAAGATCACGCCTCCGGGCAGTACTTC
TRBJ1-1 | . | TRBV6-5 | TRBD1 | CASSYAGQEAEAFF | TGTGCCAGCAGTTACGCGGGACAGGAGGCTGAAGCTTTCTTT
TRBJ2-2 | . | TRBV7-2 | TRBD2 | CASSLGGGIVTGELFF | TGTGCCAGCAGCTTGGGGGGAGGGATAGTGACCGGGGAGCTGTTTTTT
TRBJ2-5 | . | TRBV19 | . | CASSMALQETQYF | TGTGCCAGTAGTATGGCACTACAAGAGACCCAGTACTTC
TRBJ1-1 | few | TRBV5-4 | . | CASGREVASAEAFF | TGTGCCAGCGGCAGGGAAGTGGCATCCGCTGAAGCTTTCTTT